These 30 T cell receptor beta chains were sequenced from one sample in a study of spatial heterogeneity in lung cancer (dated 2019 in TCRdb). Receptors were amplified or captured by 5' RACE. TCRdb lists the instrument as NextSeq 500. The raw public data were reprocessed by TCRdb itself: fastp quality trimming at Q25, MiXCR clonotype calling, in-frame beta chains only. Each entry merges the rows of one CDR3 protein and shows their most common DNA and genes. This sample comprises around 60,000 distinct CDR3 sequences, less than 10% of them detected only once. The ten largest account for around 16% of the sample. The sample's time point, from its label and the paper: sample taken at primary tumor resection. Without any cell sorting, TCR sequencing was performed on whole RNA extracted either from tumor and nontumor lung tissue or from cryopreserved PBMC samples. The sequences come from PBMCs, collected at surgery. All receptors come from a female donor with early-stage non-small cell lung cancer.

The rearrangement uses TRBV20-1 and TRBJ1-5; D possibly corresponds to TRBD1 (5 bases). This CDR3 is 16 amino acids long. CDR1 is DFQATT, CDR2 SNEGSKA, per germline (reference sequence). V dropped 4 bases and J dropped 2 bases, with 18 bases sitting between them. CDR3 region: CSAKGPRPIGNQPQHF. DNA for the CDR3: TGCAGTGCTAAGGGACCCAGACCGATAGGCAATCAGCCCCAGCATTTT.

This sequence joins TRBV6-6 and TRBJ1-4, with 9 nucleotides matching TRBD1. The CDR3 consists of 15 residues. Trimming at V came to 4 bases and at J to 7 bases, leaving 7 bases not matched to a gene. Germline CDR1 and CDR2: MNHNY and SVGAGI (reference sequence). Written as DNA, the CDR3 is TGTGCCAGCAGTTCCCCCGGGACAGGGTTTGAAAAACTGTTTTTT. Its protein is CASSSPGTGFEKLFF.

Ten or more counts support this clonotype. The chain couples TRBV24-1 to TRBJ2-2, with 9 bases fitting TRBD1. V trimming: 5 bases; J trimming: 5 bases; junction bases outside the gene matches: 14. CDR1 is KGHDR and CDR2 is SFDVKD in the germline V gene. The CDR3 consists of 18 residues. The CDR3 region is CATSARMGQGGRTGELFF. For the CDR3, the DNA is TGTGCCACCAGTGCGAGGATGGGACAGGGAGGAAGAACCGGGGAGCTGTTTTTT.

V gene TRBV20-1 combines with J gene TRBJ2-1; a weak D match, TRBD1 (7 bases). There are 16 residues in the CDR3. The V gene lost 2 bases and the J gene lost 6 bases, with 20 bases spanning the gap. Looked up from germline, CDR1 is DFQATT and CDR2 is SNEGSKA (reference sequence). The CDR3 is CSARSFSGPGGNEQFF. The DNA for the CDR3 is TGCAGTGCTAGATCCTTTAGCGGTCCAGGGGGCAATGAGCAGTTCTTC.

The J gene is TRBJ1-5, the V gene TRBV19, with 8 bases lining up with TRBD1. The CDR3 totals 12 residues. Germline CDR1 reads LNHDA; CDR2 reads SQIVND (reference sequence). With 5 bases clipped from V and 11 bases from J, the junction kept 5 bases outside the gene matches. The CDR3 nucleotides read TGTGCCAGTAGTGCAGGGGGCGAGGCCCAGCATTTT. Its translation: CASSAGGEAQHF.

This clonotype has more than one count but fewer than ten. This chain links TRBV5-1 with TRBJ2-3; TRBD2 agrees at 7 bases. The junction had 2 bases not matched to a gene; V was cut back by 0 bases and J by 7 bases. This CDR3 spans 13 amino acids. Per the germline V gene, CDR1 is SGHRS and CDR2 is YFSETQ. CDR3 coding DNA: TGCGCCAGCAGCTTGGTCGGGGGGAATACGCAGTATTTT. Encoded protein: CASSLVGGNTQYF.

This clonotype was seen only a few times. The chain is built from TRBV20-1 and TRBJ1-2; TRBD1 is a possible D gene (5 bases). V shed 1 base and J shed 4 bases, with 10 bases lying between them. Germline lookup yields CDR1 DFQATT and CDR2 SNEGSKA (reference sequence). CDR3 length: 13 amino acids. The CDR3 region has the DNA TGCAGTGCTAGAGCGACCGGGACCTATGGCTACACCTTC. It is translated as CSARATGTYGYTF.

This clonotype came up many times. The chain is built from TRBV4-1 and TRBJ2-2; 11 bases line up with TRBD2. There are 15 residues in the CDR3. Germline CDR1 and CDR2: MGHRA and YSYEKL. The V and J ends lost 6 bases and 1 base, in that order; junction bases with no gene match: 1. The CDR3 coding sequence is TGCGCCAGCAGTACTAGCGGGAGGAACACCGGGGAGCTGTTTTTT. Translating gives CASSTSGRNTGELFF.

Regarding this clonotype: A junction end diverges from the germline sequence, so it may reflect a read error. The V call is TRBV20-1, the J call TRBJ1-4; D is undetermined. Germline lookup yields CDR1 DFQATT and CDR2 SNEGSKA (reference sequence). The CDR3 covers 14 residues. CDR3 region: CSARERGIGEKLIF. CDR3 nucleotide sequence: TGCAGTGCTAGAGAACGGGGAATAGGCGAAAAACTGATTTTT.

This clonotype came up a few times. CDR3 sequence (DNA): TGTGCCACCAGTGATGTGGATGGCAGGGGGAACACCGGGGAGCTGTTTTTT. It is translated as CATSDVDGRGNTGELFF. This chain joins TRBV24-1 and TRBJ2-2, with D possibly being TRBD1 (6 bases). The CDR3 extends over 17 amino acids. V dropped 3 bases and J dropped 1 base, with 14 bases sitting between them. Per germline, CDR1 KGHDR and CDR2 SFDVKD.

The sample holds many counts of this clonotype. The J gene is TRBJ1-4, the V gene TRBV6-1; TRBD1 agrees at 10 bases. The CDR3 extends over 14 amino acids. Losses at the gene ends were 7 bases for V and 5 bases for J; bases not matched to a gene: 4. Germline assignment: CDR1 MNHNS and CDR2 SASEGT. The CDR3 is CASKRDRGNEKLFF. Here the CDR3 DNA reads TGTGCCAGCAAGAGGGACAGGGGCAATGAAAAACTGTTTTTT.

The sample holds a few counts of this clonotype. CDR3 amino acids: CASSPFRVLTDTQYF. In nucleotides, the CDR3 is TGTGCCAGTAGTCCATTCCGGGTCCTCACAGATACGCAGTATTTT. The chain links TRBV19 to TRBJ2-3; no clear D. The CDR3 sequence is 15 residues long. The V gene's germline CDR1 is LNHDA and CDR2 SQIVND (reference sequence). V was trimmed by 5 bases and J by 2 bases, leaving 14 bases between them.

The sample holds many counts of this clonotype. V usage is TRBV7-9 and J usage is TRBJ1-1; D is perhaps TRBD1 (6 bases). The germline CDR1 and CDR2 sequences are SEHNR and FQNEAQ (reference sequence). With 6 bases removed from V and 8 bases from J, the gap between germline ends came to 19 bases. The CDR3 has 14 amino acids. CDR3 nucleotide sequence: TGTGCCAGCAGGCCCCCTAACACCGGGACAGAAGCTTTCTTT. Encoded protein: CASRPPNTGTEAFF.

The genes are TRBV2 and TRBJ1-5; D might be TRBD1 (5 bases). Looked up from germline, CDR1 is SNHLY and CDR2 is FYNNEI. Between the trimmed V and J ends, which lost 2 bases and 3 bases, there was a span of 8 bases. The CDR3 has 14 amino acids. The CDR3, as DNA: TGTGCCAGCAGTGAAAGACAGATCAATCAGCCCCAGCATTTT. Protein product: CASSERQINQPQHF.

This clonotype was detected many times. The genes are TRBV24-1 and TRBJ1-1; D gene ambiguous. The CDR3 loop spans 13 amino acids. Germline values: CDR1 KGHDR, CDR2 SFDVKD. V was shortened by 4 bases and J by 11 bases, with 16 bases between the two germline ends. DNA for the CDR3: TGTGCCACCAGTGACCAGATTACCCAGGCCGCTTTCTTT. Translating gives CATSDQITQAAFF.

This clonotype was seen only a few times. The CDR3 reads CASSQGQGAETEAFF. CDR3 nucleotides: TGCGCCAGCAGCCAAGGACAGGGGGCAGAAACTGAAGCTTTCTTT. This chain links TRBV4-1 with TRBJ1-1; 10 bases are a match to TRBD1. The CDR3 runs 15 residues. The V segment lost 1 base and the J segment 5 bases; nucleotides outside the gene matches: 4. Germline CDR1 MGHRA, CDR2 YSYEKL.

This clonotype was observed at least ten times. The chain carries TRBV28 and TRBJ1-5; weak D call: TRBD1 (5 bases). CDR3 length: 16 residues. Looked up from germline, CDR1 is MDHEN and CDR2 is SYDVKM. V lost 2 bases and J 4 bases, leaving 15 bases between the germline ends. The chain's CDR3 is CASSLRDGARNQPQHF. CDR3 sequence (DNA): TGTGCCAGCAGTTTACGAGATGGGGCGAGGAATCAGCCCCAGCATTTT.

This clonotype was found many times. The chain carries TRBV9 and TRBJ1-3; weak D call: TRBD1 (6 bases). CDR1 and CDR2 from the germline V gene are SGDLS and YYNGEE. Between the trimmed V and J ends, which lost 3 bases and 2 bases, there was a span of 15 bases. This CDR3 contains 16 residues. The CDR3 nucleotides are TGTGCCAGCAGCGGACAGGCAACCTCCACTGGAAACACCATATATTTT. Its translation: CASSGQATSTGNTIYF.

The table lists this clonotype with a few counts. This chain uses TRBV7-9 with TRBJ2-7; 10 nucleotides align to TRBD1. CDR1 is SEHNR, CDR2 FQNEAQ, per germline (reference sequence). This CDR3 is 15 amino acids long. Germline trimming cut 7 bases from V and 3 bases from J; bases unmatched to any gene: 9. The CDR3 nucleotides read TGTGCCAGCAATCGCGGGACAGGGGAAGGCTACGAGCAGTACTTC. Translation gives CASNRGTGEGYEQYF.

This clonotype has a handful of counts. The chain joins TRBV18 to TRBJ1-2, with 8 bases aligning to TRBD1. V dropped 5 bases and J dropped 6; count of bases not matched to a gene: 5. The CDR3 totals 13 residues. Germline V gene lookup returns CDR1 KGHSH and CDR2 LQKENI. The CDR3 sequence is CASSSDRADGYTF. Here the CDR3 DNA reads TGTGCCAGCTCATCGGACAGGGCGGATGGCTACACCTTC.

The V call is TRBV15, the J call TRBJ1-5, with 9 nucleotides matching TRBD1. The J segment lost 4 bases and the V segment lost 3 bases, leaving 4 bases of the junction unmatched. There are 15 residues in the CDR3. The germline V gene encodes CDR1 LNHNV and CDR2 YYDKDF (reference sequence). The CDR3 sequence: CATSRGQGLNQPQHF. CDR3 in DNA: TGTGCCACCAGCAGGGGACAGGGATTGAATCAGCCCCAGCATTTT.

The chain carries TRBV7-2 and TRBJ1-3; no clear D gene. The CDR3 totals 16 residues. Germline V gives CDR1 SGHTA, CDR2 FQGNSA. Trimming took off 5 bases at V and 0 bases at J, with 14 bases between the two ends. As DNA, the CDR3 is TGTGCCAGCAGCACGTCCGGACGGAGCTCTGGAAACACCATATATTTT. It is translated as CASSTSGRSSGNTIYF. Variable domain in full (rest from reference TRBV7-2 and TRBJ1-3): GAGVSQSPSNKVTEKGKDVELRCDPISGHTALYWYRQSLGQGLEFLIYFQGNSAPDKSGLPSDRFSAERTGGSVSTLTIQRTQQEDSAVYLCASSTSGRSSGNTIYFGEGSWLTVV.

This rearrangement joins TRBV20-1 to TRBJ2-2, with 8 bases that match TRBD1. The CDR3 extends over 14 amino acids. J gave up 4 bases and V 3 bases, and 4 bases lay outside the gene matches. Germline assignment: CDR1 DFQATT and CDR2 SNEGSKA (reference sequence). CDR3 coding DNA: TGCAGTGCTAGGGGACAGGCGGGCACCGGGGAGCTGTTTTTT. Its protein product is CSARGQAGTGELFF.

The table lists this clonotype with many counts. The chain employs TRBV6-6 and TRBJ2-7, with 8 bases lining up with TRBD1. This CDR3 is built from 15 residues. The J segment lost 7 bases and the V segment lost 2 bases, leaving 10 bases of the junction unmatched. Germline V lookup: CDR1 MNHNY, CDR2 SVGAGI (reference sequence). CDR3 bases: TGTGCCAGCAGTTACCGGGGCAGGGGGCTCGGTGAGCAGTACGTC. It specifies CASSYRGRGLGEQYV.

The sample holds many counts of this clonotype. The chain couples TRBV28 to TRBJ2-7; D is uncertain. This CDR3 spans 12 amino acids. Germline CDR1 MDHEN, CDR2 SYDVKM. Trimming took off 7 bases at V and 6 bases at J, with 13 bases between the two ends. CDR3 loop: CASTVEGFEQYF. The CDR3 DNA follows: TGTGCCAGCACTGTAGAAGGGTTCGAGCAGTACTTC.

This clonotype was seen at least ten times. The J gene is TRBJ2-1, the V gene TRBV19, with TRBD2 matching 12 bases. This CDR3 comprises 17 residues. V was clipped by 5 bases and J by 1 base; unmatched bases: 6. Germline-derived CDR1 and CDR2 are LNHDA and SQIVND (reference sequence). The CDR3 nucleotides are TGTGCCAGTAGTCTCCGACTAGCGGGGGTATCCTACAATGAGCAGTTCTTC. It encodes CASSLRLAGVSYNEQFF.

The gene calls are TRBV6-5 and TRBJ1-1, with D unresolved. The CDR3 loop spans 14 amino acids. Germline V gene sequence: CDR1 MNHEY, CDR2 SVGAGI. The ends were cut back, 6 bases at V and 6 bases at J, with 17 bases in the middle. CDR3 amino acids: CASRRREAGAEAFF. CDR3 in DNA: TGTGCCAGCAGAAGGAGGGAGGCGGGCGCTGAAGCTTTCTTT.

Comment on this clonotype: Compared with germline, one end of the junction differs, possibly owing to a read error. The CDR3 coding sequence is TGTGTCAGCAGTTACTCCCGAGCCGTGGCGGGTCAGCCCCAGCATTTT. It codes for CVSSYSRAVAGQPQHF. The chain uses TRBV6-5 and TRBJ1-5; no firm D call. This CDR3 spans 16 amino acids. In germline, CDR1 is MNHEY, CDR2 SVGAGI.

This clonotype showed up just a few times. The CDR3 region is CASSELTGFTEAFF. The CDR3 bases are TGTGCCAGCAGCGAACTTACAGGGTTCACTGAAGCTTTCTTT. This chain links TRBV7-2 with TRBJ1-1, with D possibly TRBD1 on 6 matching bases. Trimming shortened V by 5 bases and J by 4 bases, and 14 bases separated the two germline ends. The CDR3 has 14 amino acids. Looked up from germline, CDR1 is SGHTA and CDR2 is FQGNSA.

Ten or more counts support this clonotype. This chain links TRBV28 with TRBJ1-1, with D hard to call. The V and J ends lost 5 bases and 3 bases respectively, with 19 bases between them. The CDR3 is 16 residues long. Germline V lookup: CDR1 MDHEN, CDR2 SYDVKM. CDR3 sequence: CASSDLGQIPDTEAFF. The CDR3 DNA reads as TGTGCCAGCAGTGACCTAGGGCAAATCCCTGACACTGAAGCTTTCTTT.